This T cell receptor beta chain was sequenced in a study of identical twins. General observations from the study: Insertion counts were lower in abundant cord blood beta clonotypes, a trend that memory repertoires did not show. Within monozygotic twins, out-of-frame TCR alpha sharing was underestimated by the models.

Healthy Caucasian donors formed the entire cohort. This clonotype was recorded many times. Its target is unknown. A universal primer site was incorporated via template switching, and the cDNA contained unique molecular identifiers. TCRdb reprocessed the 5' RACE reads via MiXCR and lists one record per CDR3 protein. The data show about 520,000 distinct CDR3 sequences, with roughly a fifth seen just once and about 0.93% held by the top ten. The CDR3 consists of 12 residues. CDR1 is KGHDR and CDR2 is SFDVKD in the germline V gene. Trimming shortened V by 9 bases and J by 9 bases, and 15 bases separated the two germline ends. Separately, the same data were catalogued under a study of T cells expressing NK-cell markers.

This sequence originates from a young woman in good health. The rearrangement joins TRBV24-1 to TRBJ2-3; D uncertain. Material for sequencing was CD4+ T cells sorted from blood. The CDR3 DNA sequence: TGTGCCACCTCGACCGACCTGGGGACGCAGTATTTT. It codes for CATSTDLGTQYF.